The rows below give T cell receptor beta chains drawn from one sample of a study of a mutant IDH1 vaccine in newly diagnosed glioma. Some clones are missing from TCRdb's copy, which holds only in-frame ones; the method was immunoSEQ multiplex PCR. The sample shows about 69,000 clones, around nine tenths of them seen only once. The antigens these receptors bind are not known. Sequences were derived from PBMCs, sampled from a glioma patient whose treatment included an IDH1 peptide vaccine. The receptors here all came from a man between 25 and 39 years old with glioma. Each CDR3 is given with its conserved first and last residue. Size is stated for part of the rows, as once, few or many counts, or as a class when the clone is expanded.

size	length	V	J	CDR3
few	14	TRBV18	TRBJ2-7	CASSLKTASYEQYF
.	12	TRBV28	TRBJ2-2	CGYRESTGELFF
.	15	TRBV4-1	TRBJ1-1	CASSQEWHLNTEAFF
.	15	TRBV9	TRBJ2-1	CASSGSGGHYNEQFF
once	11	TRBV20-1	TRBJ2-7	CSARWDYEQYF
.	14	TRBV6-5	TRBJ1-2	CASRATGQFYGYTF
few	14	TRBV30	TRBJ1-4	CAWGAEGANEKLFF
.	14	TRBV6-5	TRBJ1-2	CASSYFGTYDGYTF
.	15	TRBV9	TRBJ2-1	CASSGGLAGEKEQFF
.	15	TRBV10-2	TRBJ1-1	CASSLRLGASAEAFF
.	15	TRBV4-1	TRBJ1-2	CASSQGTGEGYGYTF
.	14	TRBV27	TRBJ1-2	CASSSPDRSYGYTF
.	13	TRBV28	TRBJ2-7	CANSSRQGNEQYF
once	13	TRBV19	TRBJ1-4	CASQRSGSEKLFF
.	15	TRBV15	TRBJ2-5	CATSRDHGSGETQYF
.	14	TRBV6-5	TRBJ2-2	CASYSTGRTGELFF
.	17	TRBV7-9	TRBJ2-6	CASSRQGLASGANVLTF
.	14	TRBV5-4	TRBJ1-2	CASSWQGALGGYTF
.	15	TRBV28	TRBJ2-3	CASSLAGGTTDTQYF
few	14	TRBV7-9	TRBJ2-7	CASSLETELDEQYF
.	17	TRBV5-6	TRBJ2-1	CASSLHLTSGAYNEQFF
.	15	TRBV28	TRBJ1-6	CASRETGRFDSPLHF
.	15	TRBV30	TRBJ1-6	CAWSVTPEGDSPLHF
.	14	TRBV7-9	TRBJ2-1	CASSLSSYSNEQFF
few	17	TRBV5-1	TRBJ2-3	CASSSRTSGGLTDTQYF
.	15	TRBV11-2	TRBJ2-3	CASSLRGTGADTQYF
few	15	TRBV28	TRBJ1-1	CASSYQTLMNTEAFF
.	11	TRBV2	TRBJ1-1	CASLTAPEAFF
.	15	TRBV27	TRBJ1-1	CASSVGGSMNTEAFF
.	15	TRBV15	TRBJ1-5	CATSRDLHSNQPQHF
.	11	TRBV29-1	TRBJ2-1	CSVALYNEQFF
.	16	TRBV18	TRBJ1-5	CASSPTGLNSNQPQHF
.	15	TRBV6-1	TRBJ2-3	CASSEGLASTDTQYF
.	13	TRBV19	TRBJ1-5	CASAGTANQPQHF
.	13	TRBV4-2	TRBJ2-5	CASSRHIQETQYF
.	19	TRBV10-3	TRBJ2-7	CAISRFRDRGPDISYEQYF
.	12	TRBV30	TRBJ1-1	CAWIGDSQVAFF
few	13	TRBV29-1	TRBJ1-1	CSVQAGTNTEAFF
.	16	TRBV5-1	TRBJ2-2	CASSLGLAGGVGELFF
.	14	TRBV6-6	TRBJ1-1	CASSYQRANTEAFF
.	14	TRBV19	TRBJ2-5	CASSIAGNGETQYF
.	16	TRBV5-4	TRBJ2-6	CASSFNGREGANVLTF
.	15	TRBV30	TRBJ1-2	CAWSGTGLIQYGYTF
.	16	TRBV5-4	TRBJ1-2	CASSSRGATYGYGYTF
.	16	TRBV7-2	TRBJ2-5	CASSARRTSGGETQYF
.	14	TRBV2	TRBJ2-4	CASRTGEAKNIQYF
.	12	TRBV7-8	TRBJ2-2	CASRDRAGELFF
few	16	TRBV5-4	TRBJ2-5	CASSPGRFGGRETQYF